This T cell receptor beta chain was observed in a study of control samples from healthy donors and cancer patients. TCRdb keeps only in-frame clones here, not all; method: immunoSEQ multiplex PCR. The top ten hold 13% of the sample, which has around 250,000 clones, 82% seen once. CDR1 and CDR2 (germline): LNHDA, SQIVND (reference sequence). The CDR3 spans 13 residues. Trimming removed 8 bases from V and 0 bases from J, with 11 bases in between. This chain uses TRBV19 with TRBJ2-7; D perhaps matches TRBD1 (6 bases). What was sequenced was PBMCs. This TCR was recovered from a woman in her sixties with lung cancer. CDR3 DNA: TGTGCCAGTTTAGACAGGTACTCCTACGAGCAGTACTTC. This encodes CASLDRYSYEQYF.